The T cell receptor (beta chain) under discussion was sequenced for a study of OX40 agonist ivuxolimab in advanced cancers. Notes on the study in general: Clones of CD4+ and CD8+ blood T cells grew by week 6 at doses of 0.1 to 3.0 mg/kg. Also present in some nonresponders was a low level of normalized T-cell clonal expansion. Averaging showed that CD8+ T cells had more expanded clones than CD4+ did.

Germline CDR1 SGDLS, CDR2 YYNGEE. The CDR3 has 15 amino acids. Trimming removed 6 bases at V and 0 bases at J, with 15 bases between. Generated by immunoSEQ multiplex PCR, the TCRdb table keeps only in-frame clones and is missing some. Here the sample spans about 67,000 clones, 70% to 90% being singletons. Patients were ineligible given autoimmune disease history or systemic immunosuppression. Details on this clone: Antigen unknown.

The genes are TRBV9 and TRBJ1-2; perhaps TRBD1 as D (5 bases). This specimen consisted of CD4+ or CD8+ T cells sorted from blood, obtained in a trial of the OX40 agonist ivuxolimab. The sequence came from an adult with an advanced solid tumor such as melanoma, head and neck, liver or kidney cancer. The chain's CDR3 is CASTGLGGSNYGYTF. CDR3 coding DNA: TGTGCCAGCACCGGACTCGGGGGTTCTAACTATGGCTACACCTTC. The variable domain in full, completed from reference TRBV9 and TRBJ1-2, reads DSGVTQTPKHLITATGQRVTLRCSPRSGDLSVYWYQQSLDQGLQFLIQYYNGEERAKGNILERFSAQQFPDLHSELNLSSLELGDSALYFCASTGLGGSNYGYTFGSGTRLTVV.